Shown below are 7 T cell receptor beta chains from a single sample sequenced in a study of T-cell memory formation after mild COVID-19. TCRdb itself ran the 5' RACE reads through MiXCR, one entry per CDR3 protein. The sample yields under 35,000 distinct CDR3 sequences, around 6.8% seen once. Sequences were obtained from PBMCs or a T cell subset sorted from them (not recorded which). Receptors originate from an adult woman who had mild COVID-19 (a few samples of this study predate the infection). Cell type and time point are not known.

There are many counts of this clonotype. The chain combines TRBV12-3 or TRBV12-4 with TRBJ2-1, with D possibly matching TRBD1 (5 bases). This CDR3 has 15 amino acids. Trimming left V 6 bases short and J 5 bases short, with 17 bases between. CDR3 nucleotides: TGTGCCAGCAGCCAAGACAGTATTCCGAACAATGAGCAGTTCTTC. Translating it yields CASSQDSIPNNEQFF.

The table lists this clonotype with many counts. The chain employs TRBV12-3 or TRBV12-4 and TRBJ1-1; D is perhaps TRBD1 (5 bases). This CDR3 spans 15 amino acids. V lost 2 bases to trimming and J lost 2 bases, with 12 bases between them. DNA of the CDR3: TGTGCCAGCAGTTTACGACGACAGCCAAACACTGAAGCTTTCTTT. Residues: CASSLRRQPNTEAFF.

The chain recombines TRBV7-6 with TRBJ2-1; 7 bases agree with TRBD2. The CDR3 is made up of 17 amino acids. Germline lookup yields CDR1 SGHVS and CDR2 FNYEAQ. The ends lost 1 base at V and 7 bases at J; junction bases unmatched: 13. Written as DNA, the CDR3 is TGTGCCAGCAGCTTAGTGTCCAGCGGGATACGTGTGAATGAGCAGTTCTTC. Protein sequence: CASSLVSSGIRVNEQFF.

This clonotype was seen at least ten times. The chain couples TRBV5-4 to TRBJ2-5, with a tentative D call TRBD1 (6 bases). The CDR3 is 15 residues long. V was pared by 5 bases and J by 2 bases, with 16 bases between. Germline V gene data show CDR1 as SGHNT and CDR2 as YYREEE (reference sequence). The chain's CDR3 is CASSLDRTPQETQYF. CDR3 DNA sequence: TGTGCCAGCAGTTTAGACAGGACACCTCAAGAGACCCAGTACTTC.

This clonotype was seen many times. The chain employs TRBV6-5 and TRBJ1-5; TRBD1 agrees at 8 bases. The CDR3 loop spans 13 amino acids. Trimming at V came to 3 bases and at J to 6 bases, leaving 1 base not matched to a gene. Germline lookup yields CDR1 MNHEY and CDR2 SVGAGI. The CDR3 DNA is TGTGCCAGCAGTTATACAGGGGGTCAGCCCCAGCATTTT. It translates to CASSYTGGQPQHF.

This clonotype was seen many times. This chain joins TRBV12-3 or TRBV12-4 and TRBJ2-1, with D perhaps TRBD1 or TRBD2 (7 bases each). This CDR3 has 16 residues. V was clipped by 5 bases and J by 0 bases, with 14 bases between them. The CDR3 spells CASSPRGGVSYNEQFF. The CDR3 bases are TGTGCCAGCAGTCCCAGGGGGGGAGTCTCCTACAATGAGCAGTTCTTC.

This clonotype was recorded at least ten times. The rearrangement links TRBV5-1 to TRBJ2-7; 9 nucleotides line up with TRBD2. This CDR3 contains 15 residues. In germline, CDR1 is SGHRS, CDR2 YFSETQ. The ends lost 4 bases at V and 1 base at J; junction bases unmatched: 6. The CDR3 nucleotides read TGCGCCAGCAGCCCTAGCGGGGTCCTTTCCTACGAGCAGTACTTC. It translates to CASSPSGVLSYEQYF.